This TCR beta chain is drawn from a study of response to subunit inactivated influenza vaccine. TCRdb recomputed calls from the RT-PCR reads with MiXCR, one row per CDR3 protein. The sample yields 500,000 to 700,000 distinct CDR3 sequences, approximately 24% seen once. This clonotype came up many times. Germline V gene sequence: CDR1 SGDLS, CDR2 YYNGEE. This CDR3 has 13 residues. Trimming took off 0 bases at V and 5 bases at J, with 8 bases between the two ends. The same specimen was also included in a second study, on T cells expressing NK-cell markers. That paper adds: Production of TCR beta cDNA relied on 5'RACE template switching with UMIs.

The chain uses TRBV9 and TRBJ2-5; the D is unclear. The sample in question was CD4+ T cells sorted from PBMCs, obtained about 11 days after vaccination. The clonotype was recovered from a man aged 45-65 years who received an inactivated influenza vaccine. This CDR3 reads CASSVGIQETQYF. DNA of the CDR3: TGTGCCAGCAGCGTAGGGATTCAGGAGACCCAGTACTTC.